The 10 T cell receptor beta chains presented below share a single source sample, sequenced in a study of OX40 agonist ivuxolimab in advanced cancers. Assay: immunoSEQ multiplex PCR; the TCRdb copy retains only in-frame clones and omits some. The sample lists 70,000 to 80,000 clones; around 90% were seen once. The sequences come from CD4+ or CD8+ T cells sorted from blood, collected in a trial of the OX40 agonist ivuxolimab. These TCRs come from an adult with an advanced solid tumor such as melanoma, head and neck, liver or kidney cancer.

This clone was seen only once. The V call is TRBV5-1, the J call TRBJ2-7; unclear D gene. Germline lookup yields CDR1 SGHRS and CDR2 YFSETQ. This CDR3 region has 14 residues. The germline V and J ends were trimmed by 0 bases and 2 bases, with 9 bases remaining between them. CDR3 residues: CASSLDQPAYEQYF. CDR3 DNA sequence: TGCGCCAGCAGCTTGGACCAGCCCGCCTACGAGCAGTACTTC.

As DNA, the CDR3 is TGTGCCAGCTCACCCCTGAACAGGGGGACTGAAGCTTTCTTT. It translates to CASSPLNRGTEAFF. The chain carries TRBV18 and TRBJ1-1; TRBD1 agrees at 8 bases. This CDR3 has 14 amino acids. Germline loops: CDR1 KGHSH, CDR2 LQKENI. Trimming cost V 3 bases and J 5 bases; bases outside gene matches: 5. Full variable domain (rest looked up from reference TRBV18 and TRBJ1-1): NAGVMQNPRHLVRRRGQEARLRCSPMKGHSHVYWYRQLPEEGLKFMVYLQKENIIDESGMPKERFSAEFPKEGPSILRIQQVVRGDSAAYFCASSPLNRGTEAFFGQGTRLTVV.

In nucleotides, the CDR3 is TGTGCCAGTAGTATTGGGGGACAGGGGGCCAACGAGCAGTACTTC. Its protein product is CASSIGGQGANEQYF. The chain uses TRBV19 and TRBJ2-7, with 12 bases identical to TRBD1. V was clipped by 3 bases and J by 5 bases; unmatched bases: 5. The CDR3 is 15 amino acids. The V gene's germline CDR1 is LNHDA and CDR2 SQIVND (reference sequence).

V gene TRBV6-1 combines with J gene TRBJ2-4; D gene uncertain. Germline CDR1 and CDR2: MNHNS and SASEGT. This CDR3 region has 16 residues. Trimming removed 2 bases from V and 4 bases from J, with 15 bases in between. The CDR3 DNA reads TGTGCCAGCAGTGAATACGCGGCCACGTTGAAAAACATTCAGTACTTC. Translation gives CASSEYAATLKNIQYF.

This rearrangement joins TRBV10-1 to TRBJ1-5; TRBD1 is a possible D gene (6 bases). V was cut by 5 bases and J by 5 bases, with 31 bases left in between. The length of the CDR3 is 20 residues. CDR1 is WNHNN and CDR2 is SYGVQD in the germline V gene (reference sequence). As DNA, the CDR3 is TGCGCCAGCAGTCTTGGTCCCACACAGGGTTTCATATTGGTTGATCAGCCCCAGCATTTT. Encoded protein: CASSLGPTQGFILVDQPQHF.

The CDR3 nucleotides read TGTGCCAGCAGTTTAAGTGGACAGGAACTTGGCTACACCTTC. Translated: CASSLSGQELGYTF. V and J are TRBV27 and TRBJ1-2; 7 positions match TRBD1. The CDR3 is 14 residues long. Germline trimming cut 2 bases from V and 7 bases from J; bases unmatched to any gene: 7. The germline V gene encodes CDR1 MNHEY and CDR2 SMNVEV (reference sequence).

The V and J genes are TRBV28 and TRBJ1-5, with no clear D. Trimming cost V 2 bases and J 0 bases, with 5 bases left between them. Germline CDR1 MDHEN, CDR2 SYDVKM. The CDR3 runs to 14 residues. The CDR3 here is CASSLIYSNQPQHF. CDR3 nucleotides: TGTGCCAGCAGTTTAATATATAGCAATCAGCCCCAGCATTTT.

V and J are TRBV6-1 and TRBJ2-3; possible D gene TRBD1, 6 bases. Germline CDR1 is MNHNS and CDR2 is SASEGT. CDR3 length: 13 residues. V lost 6 bases, J lost 5 bases, and 12 bases lay in between. The CDR3: CASSGTKGDTQYF. The CDR3, as DNA: TGTGCCAGCAGCGGGACAAAAGGAGATACGCAGTATTTT.

V and J are TRBV6-5 and TRBJ2-5; weak D call: TRBD1 (6 bases). V was cut by 6 bases and J by 0 bases, with 14 bases left in between. Germline CDR1 MNHEY, CDR2 SVGAGI. This CDR3 is 15 amino acids long. CDR3 coding DNA: TGTGCCAGCAGACTAACCGGGACATACCAAGAGACCCAGTACTTC. It encodes CASRLTGTYQETQYF.

The chain combines TRBV7-1 with TRBJ1-1; 8 bases are shared with TRBD1. TRBV7-1 is an ORF; its function is uncertain. Trimming removed 7 bases from V and 1 base from J; junction bases left unmatched: 8. The CDR3 is 15 amino acids. The CDR3 DNA reads as TGTGCCAGCATCAGACAGGGGTTGTCGAACACTGAAGCTTTCTTT. This sequence encodes CASIRQGLSNTEAFF.